This is a list of T cell receptor beta chains from one sample in a study of graft-versus-host responses after intestinal transplantation. Produced via immunoSEQ multiplex PCR; TCRdb's table is partial and in-frame only. The data show 90,000 to 95,000 clones, just under 95% seen once. Their cognate antigens are unknown. The sequenced sample was unstimulated CD8+ T cells sorted from spleen or lymph node cells, obtained before intestinal transplant. The source is a human donor who received an intestinal transplant. CDR3s include the opening cysteine and the closing phenylalanine or tryptophan. The order of the fields is V gene, clone size, J gene, D gene, CDR3 protein, CDR3 DNA. A D gene is named only where the DNA matches it firmly. Some rows have no size entry. The others give once, few or many, or a class for an expanded clone.

V gene: TRBV9
clone size: .
J gene: TRBJ1-4
D gene: .
CDR3 protein: CASSRGGATNEKLFF
CDR3 DNA: TGTGCCAGCAGCCGTGGGGGGGCAACTAATGAAAAACTGTTTTTT

V gene: TRBV4-1
clone size: .
J gene: TRBJ2-1
D gene: TRBD2
CDR3 protein: CASSHGSGLNNEQFF
CDR3 DNA: TGCGCCAGCAGCCATGGTAGCGGGCTCAATAATGAGCAGTTCTTC

V gene: TRBV28
clone size: .
J gene: TRBJ1-5
D gene: TRBD1
CDR3 protein: CASRSRQGEPQPQHF
CDR3 DNA: TGTGCCAGCAGATCTAGACAGGGCGAACCTCAGCCCCAGCATTTT

V gene: TRBV5-1
clone size: .
J gene: TRBJ1-4
D gene: TRBD1
CDR3 protein: CASHPDRGSEKLFF
CDR3 DNA: TGCGCCAGCCACCCCGACAGGGGATCTGAAAAACTGTTTTTT

V gene: TRBV9
clone size: .
J gene: TRBJ2-1
D gene: .
CDR3 protein: CASSVIGGEQFF
CDR3 DNA: TGTGCCAGCAGCGTAATAGGGGGTGAGCAGTTCTTC

V gene: TRBV5-1
clone size: .
J gene: TRBJ2-1
D gene: .
CDR3 protein: CASSLEYEGSSYNEQFF
CDR3 DNA: TGCGCCAGCAGCTTGGAATATGAGGGTAGCTCCTACAATGAGCAGTTCTTC

V gene: TRBV27
clone size: few
J gene: TRBJ2-7
D gene: TRBD2
CDR3 protein: CASSLGGTSGGVPPYEQYF
CDR3 DNA: TGTGCCAGCAGTTTAGGCGGGACTAGCGGGGGGGTCCCCCCTTACGAGCAGTACTTC

V gene: TRBV28
clone size: .
J gene: TRBJ1-5
D gene: .
CDR3 protein: CASSHPLGDNQPQHF
CDR3 DNA: TGTGCCAGCAGCCACCCGCTAGGGGACAATCAGCCCCAGCATTTT

V gene: TRBV28
clone size: once
J gene: TRBJ2-3
D gene: TRBD1
CDR3 protein: CASNYLQRQGITDTQYF
CDR3 DNA: TGTGCCAGCAACTACCTACAAAGACAGGGCATCACAGATACGCAGTATTTT

V gene: TRBV5-4
clone size: once
J gene: TRBJ1-1
D gene: .
CDR3 protein: CASPSSGGGANTEAFF
CDR3 DNA: TGTGCCAGCCCCTCATCCGGGGGTGGGGCGAACACTGAAGCTTTCTTT

V gene: TRBV5-5
clone size: .
J gene: TRBJ1-4
D gene: .
CDR3 protein: CASSLSPTGEKLFF
CDR3 DNA: TGTGCCAGCAGCTTGAGCCCCACAGGGGAAAAACTGTTTTTT

V gene: TRBV6-6
clone size: .
J gene: TRBJ1-6
D gene: .
CDR3 protein: CASSYPGLSSGSPLHF
CDR3 DNA: TGTGCCAGCAGTTACCCAGGGTTGTCCTCTGGTTCACCCCTCCACTTT

V gene: TRBV19
clone size: .
J gene: TRBJ1-1
D gene: .
CDR3 protein: CASIQGNTEAFF
CDR3 DNA: TGTGCCAGTATACAGGGGAACACTGAAGCTTTCTTT

V gene: TRBV27
clone size: .
J gene: TRBJ1-2
D gene: TRBD1
CDR3 protein: CASGRRGQPFGYTF
CDR3 DNA: TGTGCCAGCGGAAGAAGGGGACAGCCCTTCGGCTACACCTTC